The entry below gives a single T cell receptor beta chain sequence along with its context. This sample was taken from a study of blood T cell repertoires in COVID-19. Study-level background: Both acute and convalescent COVID-19 samples were obtained from the United States, Italy and Spain.

Some clones are missing from TCRdb's copy, which holds only in-frame ones; the method was immunoSEQ multiplex PCR. The repertoire holds about 280,000 clones, approximately 90% seen once, with 6% to 6.5% in the top ten. The CDR3 extends over 15 amino acids. Germline values: CDR1 SGHTA, CDR2 FQGNSA. The junction had 6 bases not matched to a gene; V was cut back by 0 bases and J by 10 bases. The cohort comprised adults aged 18 to 89 years residing in about 25 US areas. Clinical history reported by participants formed the basis on which cohorts were assigned. Symptom resolution, clearance, or two negative PCRs marked donors in Cohort 3 as recovered.

The V call is TRBV7-2, the J call TRBJ1-3; 10 bases map to TRBD1. The TCR sequence derives from a middle-aged woman who had recovered from COVID-19. Material: PBMCs or T cells enriched from blood (not recorded which). The CDR3: CASSLASGQGSTIYF. DNA for the CDR3: TGTGCCAGCAGCTTAGCGTCGGGACAGGGGTCTACCATATATTTT.